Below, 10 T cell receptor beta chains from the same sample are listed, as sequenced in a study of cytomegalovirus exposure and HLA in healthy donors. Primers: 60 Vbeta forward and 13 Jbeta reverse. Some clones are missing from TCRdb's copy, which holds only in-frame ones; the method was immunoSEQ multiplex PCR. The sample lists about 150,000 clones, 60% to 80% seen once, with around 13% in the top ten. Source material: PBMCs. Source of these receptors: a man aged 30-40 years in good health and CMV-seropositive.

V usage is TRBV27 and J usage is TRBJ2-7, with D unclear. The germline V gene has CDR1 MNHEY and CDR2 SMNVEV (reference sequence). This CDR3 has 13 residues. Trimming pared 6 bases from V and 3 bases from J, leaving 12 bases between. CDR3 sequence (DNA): TGTGCCAGCAGATTGACACTTAACTACGAGCAGTACTTC. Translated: CASRLTLNYEQYF.

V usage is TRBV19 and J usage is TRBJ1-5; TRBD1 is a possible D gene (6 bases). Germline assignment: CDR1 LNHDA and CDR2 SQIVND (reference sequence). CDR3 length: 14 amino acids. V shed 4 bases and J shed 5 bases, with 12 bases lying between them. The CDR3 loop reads CASSNNRVDQPQHF. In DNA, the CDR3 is TGTGCCAGTAGTAACAACAGGGTAGATCAGCCCCAGCATTTT.

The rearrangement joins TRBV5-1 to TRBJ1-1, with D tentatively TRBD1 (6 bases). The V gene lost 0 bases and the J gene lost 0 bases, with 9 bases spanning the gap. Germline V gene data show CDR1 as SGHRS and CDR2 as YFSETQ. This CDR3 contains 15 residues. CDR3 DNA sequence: TGCGCCAGCAGCTTGGGACAGGACATGAACACTGAAGCTTTCTTT. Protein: CASSLGQDMNTEAFF. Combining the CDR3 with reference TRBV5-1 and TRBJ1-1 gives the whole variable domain KAGVTQTPRYLIKTRGQQVTLSCSPISGHRSVSWYQQTPGQGLQFLFEYFSETQRNKGNFPGRFSGRQFSNSRSEMNVSTLELGDSALYLCASSLGQDMNTEAFFGQGTRLTVV.

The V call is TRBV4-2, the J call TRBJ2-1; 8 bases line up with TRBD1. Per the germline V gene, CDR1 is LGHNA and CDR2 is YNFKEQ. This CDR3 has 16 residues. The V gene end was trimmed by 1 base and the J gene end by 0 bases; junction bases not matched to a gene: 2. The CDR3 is CASSQGTGNSYNEQFF. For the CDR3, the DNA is TGTGCCAGCAGCCAAGGGACAGGGAACTCCTACAATGAGCAGTTCTTC.

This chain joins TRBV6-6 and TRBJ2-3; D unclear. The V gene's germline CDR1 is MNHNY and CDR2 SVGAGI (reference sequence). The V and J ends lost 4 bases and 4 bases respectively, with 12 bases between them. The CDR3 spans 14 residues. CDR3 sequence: CASSSHVRADTQYF. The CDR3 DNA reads TGTGCCAGCAGTTCCCATGTCCGGGCAGATACGCAGTATTTT.

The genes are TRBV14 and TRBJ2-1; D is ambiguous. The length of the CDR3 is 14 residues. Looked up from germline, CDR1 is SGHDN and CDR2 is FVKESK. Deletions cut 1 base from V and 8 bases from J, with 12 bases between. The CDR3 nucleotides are TGTGCCAGCAGCCAAGTCACTGAATTCGATGAGCAGTTCTTC. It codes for CASSQVTEFDEQFF.

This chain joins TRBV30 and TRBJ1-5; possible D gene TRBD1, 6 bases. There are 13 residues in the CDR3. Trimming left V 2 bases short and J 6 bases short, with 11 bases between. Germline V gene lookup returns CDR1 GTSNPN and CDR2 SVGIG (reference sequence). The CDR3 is CAWSPTGTQPQHF. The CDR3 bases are TGTGCCTGGAGTCCCACAGGGACTCAGCCCCAGCATTTT.

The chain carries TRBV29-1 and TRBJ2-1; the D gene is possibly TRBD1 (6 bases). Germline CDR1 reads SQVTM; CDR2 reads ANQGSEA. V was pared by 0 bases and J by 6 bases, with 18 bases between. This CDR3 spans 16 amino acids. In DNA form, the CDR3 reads TGCAGCGTTGAAGATTTCTCGCCAACAGGGCCCAATGAGCAGTTCTTC. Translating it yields CSVEDFSPTGPNEQFF.

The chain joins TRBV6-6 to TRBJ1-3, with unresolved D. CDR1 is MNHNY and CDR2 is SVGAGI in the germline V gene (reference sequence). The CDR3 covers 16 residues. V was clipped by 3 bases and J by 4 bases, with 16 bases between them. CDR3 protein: CASSYGSGVTGNTIYF. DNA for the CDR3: TGTGCCAGCAGTTATGGGAGTGGGGTTACCGGAAACACCATATATTTT.

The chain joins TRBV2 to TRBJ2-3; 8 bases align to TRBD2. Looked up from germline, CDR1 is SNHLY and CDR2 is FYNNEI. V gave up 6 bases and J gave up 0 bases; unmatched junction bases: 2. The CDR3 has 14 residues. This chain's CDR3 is CASRPSGSTDTQYF. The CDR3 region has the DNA TGTGCCAGCAGGCCTAGCGGGAGCACAGATACGCAGTATTTT.